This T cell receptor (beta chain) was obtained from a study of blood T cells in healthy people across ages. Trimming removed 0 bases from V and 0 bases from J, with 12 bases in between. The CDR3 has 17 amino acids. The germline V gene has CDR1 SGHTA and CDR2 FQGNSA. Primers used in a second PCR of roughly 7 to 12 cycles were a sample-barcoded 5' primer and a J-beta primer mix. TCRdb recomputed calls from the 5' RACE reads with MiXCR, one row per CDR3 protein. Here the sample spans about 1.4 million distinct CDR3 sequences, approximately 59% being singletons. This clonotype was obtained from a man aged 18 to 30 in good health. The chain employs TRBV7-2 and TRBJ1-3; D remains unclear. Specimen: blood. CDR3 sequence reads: CASSLAPQLFSGNTIYF. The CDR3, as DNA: TGTGCCAGCAGCTTAGCCCCGCAGTTATTCTCTGGAAACACCATATATTTT.